Here is one TCR beta chain with its context. It lacks a known antigen. No much larger clone is present one base from it, and per-base qualities are unavailable. V loses 2 bases of germline sequence and J loses 0 bases, and the interval between the two ends is 8 bases. For CDR1 and CDR2, the germline V gene lists KGHSH and LQKENI. From cysteine to phenylalanine, the CDR3 is 15 amino acids long. The sequence is cut down to CDR3 DNA, 45 bases in frame from base 1. The data originate from a study of Ad26.COV2.S vaccination and SARS-CoV-2 variants (dated by TCRdb to the early 2020s). Broadly, across the study: The specificity and breadth of SARS-CoV-2-reactive T cell receptors after Ad26.COV2.S vaccination were assessed by TCRbeta repertoire sequencing. The TCR-sequenced set comprised approximately 32 samples: some 20 Ad26.COV2.S vaccine recipients, 5 placebo recipients and 8 SARS-CoV-2 convalescent individuals. Broader findings and caveats from the paper: After vaccination, spike-specific CD8+ and CD4+ T cell responses were reported to show substantial breadth. Non-spike TCR breadth was comparable between vaccine and placebo recipients, consistent with the vaccine containing only spike. It was noted by the authors that total T cell responses may have been underestimated by the TCR breadth and depth analyses. Ad26.COV2.S recipients had higher spike-specific TCR breadth than placebo recipients (P = 0.0014).

The immunoSEQ Assay was used to sequence TCRbeta CDR3 regions. After extraction, genomic DNA underwent amplification by bias-controlled multiplex PCR, followed by high-throughput sequencing. As for the authors' bioinformatics: To quantify the absolute abundance of each unique TCRbeta CDR3 region, sequences were collapsed and filtered. T cell fraction was estimated by normalizing TCRbeta template counts to usable DNA, which was measured by amplifying reference genes present in all nucleated cells. Repertoire TCRs were annotated as SARS-CoV-2-specific by exact matching of V gene, CDR3 amino acid sequence and J gene to a known reactive TCR set. MIRA supplied the reference SARS-CoV-2 TCR set, which was filtered for enrichment in COVID-19-positive ImmuneCODE repertoires so that public or cross-reactive TCRs were removed. Using the MIRA antigens, annotated TCRs were further analysed by specific ORF or by position within an ORF. Breadth was defined as annotated unique rearrangements over total unique productive rearrangements; depth was the summed frequency of those rearrangements. Two-sided Wilcoxon rank-sum tests were applied when comparing TCR breadth between groups. The source is immuneACCESS, and TCRdb retained only in-frame sequences with V and J called. Part of the clones is not carried over; for the studies checked, unresolved V genes explain less than half of this, and the remainder is unexplained. The V and J calls and clone size were taken over from that table, and D and trimming were inferred from the DNA. In all, the sample holds about 180,000 clones, and around 88% of those were seen once. The ten largest account for approximately 6% of the sample.

The intended sense of this specimen's time point label: individuals recovered from natural SARS-CoV-2 infection. The material sequenced was peripheral blood, taken after recovery from COVID-19. In this chain, TRBV18 is recombined with TRBJ1-3, with the D segment identity uncertain. The origin of this receptor is a human donor who had recovered from COVID-19. The CDR3 corresponds to CASSPSRNSGNTIYF. The bases are TGTGCCAGCTCACCATCCCGCAACTCTGGAAACACCATATATTTT.